The 18 T cell receptor beta chains given below trace back to one sample, sequenced in a study of blood T cells in healthy people across ages. Sample-barcoded 5' priming and a J-beta primer mix drove a second PCR of about 6 to 11 cycles. TCRdb independently ran MiXCR on the 5' RACE reads; one entry per CDR3 protein. This sample yields about 1.7 million distinct CDR3 sequences, of which 28% are seen a single time; roughly 8.2% belongs to the top ten. The sequenced sample consisted of blood. The receptors shown here come from a woman aged 25-40 years in good health.

The chain joins TRBV6-5 to TRBJ2-7; D is ambiguous. Germline V gene sequence: CDR1 MNHEY, CDR2 SVGAGI. Trimming stripped 5 bases from V and 0 bases from J, with 14 bases between. The CDR3 has 15 amino acids. CDR3 sequence (DNA): TGTGCCAGCAGTCGTGAGACCCGTGGCTCCTACGAGCAGTACTTC. Its protein product is CASSRETRGSYEQYF.

This clonotype was picked up a small number of times. The genes are TRBV7-2 and TRBJ2-1; 14 bases are shared with TRBD2. This CDR3 comprises 18 residues. CDR1 is SGHTA and CDR2 is FQGNSA in the germline V gene. V lost 0 bases and J lost 7; bases outside the gene matches: 8. CDR3 loop: CASSLAPGTSGSGNEQFF. Here the CDR3 DNA reads TGTGCCAGCAGCTTAGCTCCCGGGACTAGCGGGAGTGGGAATGAGCAGTTCTTC.

J is TRBJ2-1 and V is TRBV6-2 or TRBV6-3; unclear D gene. CDR1 MNHEY and CDR2 SVGEGT come from the germline V gene. The CDR3 has 14 residues. V lost 6 bases and J 6 bases, leaving 15 bases between the germline ends. The CDR3 DNA follows: TGTGCCAGCAGCGGTATCAGAGTGGTCAATGAGCAGTTCTTC. Protein sequence: CASSGIRVVNEQFF.

In regard to this clonotype: One end of the junction does not line up with germline, which may come from a read error. The chain carries TRBV12-3 or TRBV12-4 and TRBJ2-1; no reliable D call. The CDR3 extends over 13 amino acids. CDR3 amino acids: CVSRMTGADEQFF. CDR3 in DNA: TGTGTCAGCAGGATGACCGGCGCTGATGAGCAGTTCTTC.

The V and J genes are TRBV28 and TRBJ2-5; TRBD2 might be the D (7 bases). Germline V gives CDR1 MDHEN, CDR2 SYDVKM. Trimming took 2 bases from V and 2 from J, leaving 18 bases between them. This CDR3 is 17 amino acids long. CDR3 residues: CASSLTVGGGGQETQYF. CDR3 in DNA: TGTGCCAGCAGTTTAACCGTGGGGGGGGGCGGGCAAGAGACCCAGTACTTC.

A few counts support this clonotype. The chain carries TRBV24-1 and TRBJ2-1, with 12 positions matching TRBD2. This CDR3 is 16 amino acids long. Germline loops: CDR1 KGHDR, CDR2 SFDVKD. Trimming took 4 bases from V and 8 from J; bases not matched to a gene: 8. CDR3 amino acids: CATSDRASGGADEQFF. The CDR3 DNA is TGTGCCACCAGTGACCGAGCTAGCGGGGGGGCCGATGAGCAGTTCTTC.

This chain connects TRBV11-2 to TRBJ2-7, with D possibly called TRBD1 or TRBD2 (6 bases each). Trimming removed 6 bases at V and 2 bases at J, with 17 bases between. The CDR3 consists of 15 residues. Germline V gene lookup returns CDR1 SGHAT and CDR2 FQNNGV. The CDR3 region has the DNA TGTGCCAGCAGGGCCGCCGGGGGACAAACCTACGAGCAGTACTTC. Translated: CASRAAGGQTYEQYF.

The V gene is TRBV29-1, the J gene TRBJ1-4, with D possibly matching TRBD1 (6 bases). The germline V gene has CDR1 SQVTM and CDR2 ANQGSEA. Trimming cost V 6 bases and J 9 bases, with 14 bases left between them. The CDR3 runs 12 residues. The CDR3 region is CSVGASGKKLFF. DNA for the CDR3: TGCAGCGTGGGGGCCTCAGGGAAAAAACTGTTTTTT.

V is TRBV18 and J is TRBJ2-1, with D perhaps assigned TRBD1 or TRBD2 (5 bases each). CDR3 length: 15 residues. The ends were cut back, 3 bases at V and 7 bases at J, with 16 bases in the middle. The V gene's germline CDR1 is KGHSH and CDR2 LQKENI. The CDR3 sequence is CASSPSGALPNEQFF. The DNA for the CDR3 is TGTGCCAGCTCACCTTCCGGGGCTCTGCCAAATGAGCAGTTCTTC.

The chain is built from TRBV5-4 and TRBJ2-1; D unclear. V dropped 1 base and J dropped 4 bases, with 9 bases sitting between them. This CDR3 comprises 14 residues. Looked up from germline, CDR1 is SGHNT and CDR2 is YYREEE (reference sequence). CDR3: CASSLIPEYNEQFF. The CDR3 DNA is TGTGCCAGCAGCTTGATTCCGGAATACAATGAGCAGTTCTTC.

This clonotype appeared a few times. V and J are TRBV7-8 and TRBJ2-2, with 7 nucleotides matching TRBD1. The V segment lost 6 bases and the J segment 4 bases; nucleotides outside the gene matches: 5. The V gene's germline CDR1 is SGHVS and CDR2 FQNEAQ. This CDR3 comprises 14 residues. The CDR3 DNA sequence: TGTGCCAGCAGGATGACAGGGCTCACCGGGGAGCTGTTTTTT. This codes for CASRMTGLTGELFF.

Only a few counts were recorded for this clonotype. This chain joins TRBV12-3 or TRBV12-4 and TRBJ2-1; tentatively, D is TRBD1 (5 bases). V gave up 6 bases and J gave up 6 bases, with 15 bases separating them. The CDR3 has 14 residues. CDR3 residues: CASRGRVPLNEQFF. The CDR3 nucleotides read TGTGCCAGCAGGGGCAGGGTCCCTCTCAATGAGCAGTTCTTC.

This clonotype appeared many times. V is TRBV5-1 and J is TRBJ2-3; TRBD1 aligns across 7 bases. Germline CDR1 is SGHRS and CDR2 is YFSETQ. The ends lost 1 base at V and 5 bases at J; junction bases unmatched: 7. CDR3 length: 15 amino acids. CDR3 DNA sequence: TGCGCCAGCAGCTTGAGAGGGGGCAGTGAAGATACGCAGTATTTT. Translating gives CASSLRGGSEDTQYF.

This clonotype appeared a few times. The chain has TRBV5-6 and TRBJ1-2; no definite D call. This CDR3 has 13 residues. Germline values: CDR1 SGHDT, CDR2 YYEEEE. Trimming took 0 bases from V and 6 from J, leaving 9 bases between them. This chain's CDR3 is CASSLGEFDGYTF. The CDR3 region has the DNA TGTGCCAGCAGCTTGGGGGAGTTTGATGGCTACACCTTC.

The V and J genes are TRBV6-4 and TRBJ1-5; 8 nucleotides match TRBD1. The length of the CDR3 is 16 residues. Germline CDR1 reads MRHNA; CDR2 reads SNTAGT. V gave up 0 bases and J gave up 2 bases; unmatched junction bases: 3. The CDR3 loop reads CASSDSRGQGNQPQHF. The CDR3 DNA follows: TGTGCCAGCAGTGACTCTAGGGGACAGGGCAATCAGCCCCAGCATTTT.

Many counts were recorded for this clonotype. The chain recombines TRBV10-1 with TRBJ2-5; D tentatively fits TRBD1 or TRBD2 (5 bases each). The length of the CDR3 is 16 residues. Germline values: CDR1 WNHNN, CDR2 SYGVQD (reference sequence). The V end lost 1 base, the J end lost 1 base, and 13 bases lay between the germline ends. The DNA for the CDR3 is TGCGCCAGCAGTGAGTGGGAACTAGGGGCCCAAGAGACCCAGTACTTC. It translates to CASSEWELGAQETQYF.

This clonotype was picked up a small number of times. V is TRBV2 and J is TRBJ2-1; D might be TRBD1 or TRBD2, each matching 6 bases. The germline CDR1 and CDR2 sequences are SNHLY and FYNNEI. The CDR3 totals 15 residues. Trimming shortened V by 7 bases and J by 8 bases, and 21 bases separated the two germline ends. CDR3 sequence (DNA): TGTGCCAGCAAAAGAGAGGGGGGCAGCTTGGATGAGCAGTTCTTC. Protein product: CASKREGGSLDEQFF.

On this clonotype itself: One junction end disagrees with the germline gene, perhaps due to a read error. This chain uses TRBV5-1 with TRBJ2-1, with TRBD2 as a possible D gene (5 bases). Germline V gives CDR1 SGHRS, CDR2 YFSETQ. This CDR3 has 14 amino acids. The CDR3 sequence is CASHNGLQYNERFF. The CDR3 coding sequence is TGCGCCAGTCATAATGGACTGCAGTACAATGAGCGGTTCTTC.